Only one count was recorded for the clone carrying this T cell receptor beta chain. The antigen remains unidentified. Germline V CDR1 and CDR2: LNHDA, SQIVND (reference sequence). This CDR3 spans 13 amino acids. The ends were cut back, 5 bases at V and 6 bases at J, with 13 bases in the middle. The data originate from a study of blood T cell dynamics during melanoma immunotherapy. Across the study: Metastatic melanoma patients received first-line pembrolizumab or nivolumab plus ipilimumab.

The time point denotes: pre-treatment baseline. No patient had earlier systemic cancer treatment, concurrent immunosuppressants, or another active cancer. Study-wide points: Clones driving repertoire changes may be melanoma-specific or general immune activation. Disease-control patients' PBMC repertoires became either more clonal or more diverse at W3.

The data were produced by immunoSEQ multiplex PCR, yet TCRdb's version contains in-frame clones alone and is incomplete. This table holds some 15,000 clones, 80% to 95% found once. The source of this sequence is a human donor with melanoma. This sequence joins TRBV19 and TRBJ1-2, with D perhaps TRBD1 (5 bases). This specimen was blood, taken from a patient treated with checkpoint blockade. The CDR3 reads CASSVQGGDGYTF. CDR3 coding DNA: TGTGCCAGTAGTGTCCAGGGAGGGGATGGCTACACCTTC.